This record concerns one TCR beta chain sequence. Its antigen is not identified. This sample is part of a study of vaccination and CD4 T cells after COVID-19. On the study more broadly: Sampling after COVID took place at a median of about 91 days (range 35 to 161) following diagnosis. Control wells got either CEFX epitopes, HIV-1 Nef peptides, or no peptide at all.

Treatment defined: 10-day PBMC culture with coronavirus spike peptide pools or control peptides (ViraFEST assay). The cultures had half their medium swapped for fresh IL-2 medium on days 3 and 7. J was trimmed by 2 bases and V by 0 bases; bases with no gene match: 7. Germline CDR1 and CDR2: SGHRS and YFSETQ. The CDR3 totals 16 residues. Overall study findings and caveats: Early post-infection timepoints were not included, and relatively few convalescent patients were studied.

Sequenced with the Oncomine TCR Beta short-read assay was DNA taken from cultured CD4+ T cells. From the PCR reads, TCRdb called clonotypes with MiXCR, one entry per CDR3 protein. The data hold under 25,000 distinct CDR3 sequences, with around 50% observed a single time. The clonotype comes from a human donor who had recovered from COVID-19. The sequencing sample was made of CD4+ T cells from blood, cultured in vitro. V and J are TRBV5-1 and TRBJ1-1; 7 bases are a match to TRBD1. CDR3 region: CASSLVYRGRNTEAFF. The CDR3 region has the DNA TGCGCCAGCAGCTTGGTCTACAGGGGAAGAAACACTGAAGCTTTCTTT.